This TCR beta chain was retrieved from a study of OX40 agonist ivuxolimab in advanced cancers. Across the whole study: Hepatocellular carcinoma, melanoma, renal cell or head and neck cancer affected the dose-escalation patients.

This clone was observed a handful of times. V trimming: 0 bases; J trimming: 1 base; junction bases outside the gene matches: 8. Germline CDR1 and CDR2: PRHDT and FYEKMQ (reference sequence). This CDR3 region has 17 residues. Only in-frame clones appear in the TCRdb table, and some are missing; sequencing was by immunoSEQ multiplex PCR. The table lists about 53,000 clones, 80% to 90% of them singletons. V and J are TRBV13 and TRBJ2-5, with 7 bases identical to TRBD1. This clonotype originated in an adult with an advanced solid tumor such as melanoma, head and neck, liver or kidney cancer. This material consisted of CD4+ or CD8+ T cells sorted from blood, taken in a trial of the OX40 agonist ivuxolimab. The CDR3 DNA reads as TGTGCCAGCAGCTTAGGCGGAACAGGGGCATTCCAAGAGACCCAGTACTTC. Its translation is CASSLGGTGAFQETQYF.